This T cell receptor beta chain appears in the sequencing data of a study of blood T cell repertoires in COVID-19 (dated by TCRdb to the early 2020s). Study-wide context: The collaborator samples originated in the United States, Italy and Spain and spanned the acute and convalescent phases of COVID-19. The prospective study material was composed of cDNA or gDNA derived from T cells, B-cell-depleted T cells, or PBMCs. Deeply sampled blood TCRbeta repertoires from subjects exposed to, actively infected with, or recovered from COVID-19 were included in the dataset. The repertoires were released in a freely available public database intended as a resource for research on the immune response to SARS-CoV-2. Samples came from the ongoing ImmuneRACE study (first 160 participants) plus 1,254 subjects from 6 global collaborators. A de-identified subject ID, COVID-19 status, age in years and sex were almost always included in the sample metadata. Where HLA class I and class II types were available, the types were taken from metadata supplied by the sample provider, not from assay-based typing.

TCRbeta CDR3 regions were amplified from genomic DNA by means of the immunoSEQ Assay, a bias-controlled multiplex PCR. The authors processed their data as follows. The number of nucleated cells in each sample was estimated from the amplification of reference gene primers within the assay. To quantify the absolute abundance of each unique TCRbeta CDR3 rearrangement, sequence reads were collapsed and filtered. For each sample, productive Simpson clonality was calculated as the square root of Simpson's diversity index over productive rearrangements. This is the immuneACCESS table as TCRdb keeps it, with only in-frame sequences that have V and J called. A part of the clones is gone; compared with another copy, unresolved V genes explain less than half, and the rest is unexplained. D and trimming were read from the DNA, whereas the V and J calls and clone size are those reported in that table. Counted in this sample were fewer than 200,000 clones; more than 75% of them appeared once. Approximately 1% of the sample comes from the top ten.

With respect to this clone: Its target antigen remains unknown. The input lacks base qualities; no much larger clone sits a single base away.

The collaborating institutions used their own protocols to collect whole blood in K2EDTA tubes. For TCRbeta analysis, collaborators shipped samples in one of three forms: frozen whole blood, isolated PBMCs, or DNA extracted from either of those sample types. The CDR3 measures 14 amino acids from cysteine to phenylalanine. CDR3 DNA is the only sequence kept; it has 42 bases, read in frame from the first base. V and J lose 6 bases and 10 bases, and a span of 18 bases separates them. For CDR1 and CDR2, the germline V gene lists SNHLY and FYNNEI. The full study reports these points: The amount of clinical and demographic metadata varied by source and participant and was provided uncurated.

The chain links TRBV2 with TRBJ1-4, and TRBD1 may be the D gene, going by 5 matching bases. Sequencing was done on a sample of peripheral blood. The TCR comes from a man aged 40-49 years with acute or convalescent COVID-19. CDR3 protein: CASRETAVFAKLFF. The DNA is as follows: TGTGCCAGCAGAGAGACAGCAGTTTTTGCAAAACTGTTTTTT.